This TCR beta chain was recovered during a study of regulatory T cells in long-lasting Graves disease. Study-wide findings and caveats: Owing to a sample size that was small, accuracy may have been reduced.

Time point of the sample: newly diagnosed GD, antithyroid drugs for less than 3 months. Isolated PBMC RNA provided the starting material for the TCR library. The TCR beta library used iRepertoire HTBI primers with Arm-PCR amplification of CDR3. TCRdb recomputed calls from the multiplex PCR reads with MiXCR, one row per CDR3 protein. The sample consists of some 560,000 distinct CDR3 sequences, around 15% of them appearing once. This clonotype was seen many times. Its antigen remains unknown. The same sample was also studied in work on T cells in Graves' hyperthyroidism and ophthalmopathy. That work adds: HTBI primers were the set used in a first-round RT-PCR of the TCR CDR3.

The TCR originated in a woman aged 40 to 65 with Graves disease. Sample: peripheral blood mononuclear cells (PBMCs), taken at new diagnosis, from a patient treated with antithyroid drugs.

CDR3 in amino acids: CASSHELAGVGNEQFF. In nucleotides, the CDR3 is TGTGCCAGCAGCCATGAACTAGCGGGGGTTGGGAATGAGCAGTTCTTC. This chain uses TRBV3-1 with TRBJ2-1; 11 bases agree with TRBD2. V was pared by 3 bases and J by 7 bases, with 8 bases of the junction left unmatched. CDR1 and CDR2 from the germline V gene are LGHDT and YNNKEL (reference sequence). The CDR3 spans 16 residues.